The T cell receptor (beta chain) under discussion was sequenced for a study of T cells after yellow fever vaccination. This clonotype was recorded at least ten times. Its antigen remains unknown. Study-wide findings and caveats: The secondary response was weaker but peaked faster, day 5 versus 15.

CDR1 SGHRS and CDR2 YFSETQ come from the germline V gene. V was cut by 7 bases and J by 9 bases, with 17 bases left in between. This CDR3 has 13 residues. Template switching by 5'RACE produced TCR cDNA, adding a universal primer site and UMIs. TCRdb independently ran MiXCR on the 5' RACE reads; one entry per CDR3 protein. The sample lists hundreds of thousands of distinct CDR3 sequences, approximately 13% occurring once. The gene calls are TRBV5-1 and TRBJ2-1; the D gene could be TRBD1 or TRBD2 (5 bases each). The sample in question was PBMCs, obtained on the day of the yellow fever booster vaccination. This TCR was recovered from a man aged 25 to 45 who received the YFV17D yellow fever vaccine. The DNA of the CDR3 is TGCGCCAGCCGGGACCCCAACGACGGTGAGCAGTTCTTC. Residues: CASRDPNDGEQFF.